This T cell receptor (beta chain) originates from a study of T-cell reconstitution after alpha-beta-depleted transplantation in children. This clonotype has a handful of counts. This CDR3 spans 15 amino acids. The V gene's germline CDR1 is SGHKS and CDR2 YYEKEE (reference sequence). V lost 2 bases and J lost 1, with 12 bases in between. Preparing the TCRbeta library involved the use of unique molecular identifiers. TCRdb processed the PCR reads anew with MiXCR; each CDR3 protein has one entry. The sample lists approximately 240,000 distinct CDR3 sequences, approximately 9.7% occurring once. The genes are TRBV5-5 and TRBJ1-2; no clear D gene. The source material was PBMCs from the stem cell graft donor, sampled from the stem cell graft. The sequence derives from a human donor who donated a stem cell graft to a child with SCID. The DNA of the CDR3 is TGTGCCAGCAGCTTTAGCCCATCGATTAACTATGGCTACACCTTC. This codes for CASSFSPSINYGYTF.